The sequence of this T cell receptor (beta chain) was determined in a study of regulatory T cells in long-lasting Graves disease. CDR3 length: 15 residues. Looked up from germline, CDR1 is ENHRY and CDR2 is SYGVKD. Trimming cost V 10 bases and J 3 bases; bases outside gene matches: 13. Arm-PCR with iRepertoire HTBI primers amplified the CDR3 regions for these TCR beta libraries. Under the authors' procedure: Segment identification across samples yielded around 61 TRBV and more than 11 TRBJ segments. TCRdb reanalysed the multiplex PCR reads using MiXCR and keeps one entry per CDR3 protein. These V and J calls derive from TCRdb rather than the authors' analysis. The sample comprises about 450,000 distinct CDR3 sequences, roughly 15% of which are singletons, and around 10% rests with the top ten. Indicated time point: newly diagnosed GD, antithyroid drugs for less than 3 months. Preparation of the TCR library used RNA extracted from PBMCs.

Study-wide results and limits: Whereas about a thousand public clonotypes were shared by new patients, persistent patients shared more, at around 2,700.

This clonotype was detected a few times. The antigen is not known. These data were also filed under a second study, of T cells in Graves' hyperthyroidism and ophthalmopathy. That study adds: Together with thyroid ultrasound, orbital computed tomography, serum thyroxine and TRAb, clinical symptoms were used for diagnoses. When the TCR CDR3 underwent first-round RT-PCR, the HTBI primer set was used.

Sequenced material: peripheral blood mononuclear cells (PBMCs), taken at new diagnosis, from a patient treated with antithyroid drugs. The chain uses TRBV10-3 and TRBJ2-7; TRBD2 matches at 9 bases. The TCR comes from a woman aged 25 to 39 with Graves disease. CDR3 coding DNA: TGTGCCACCGCTAGGACTGCGGGGGGGTTCTACGAGCAGTACTTC. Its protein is CATARTAGGFYEQYF.